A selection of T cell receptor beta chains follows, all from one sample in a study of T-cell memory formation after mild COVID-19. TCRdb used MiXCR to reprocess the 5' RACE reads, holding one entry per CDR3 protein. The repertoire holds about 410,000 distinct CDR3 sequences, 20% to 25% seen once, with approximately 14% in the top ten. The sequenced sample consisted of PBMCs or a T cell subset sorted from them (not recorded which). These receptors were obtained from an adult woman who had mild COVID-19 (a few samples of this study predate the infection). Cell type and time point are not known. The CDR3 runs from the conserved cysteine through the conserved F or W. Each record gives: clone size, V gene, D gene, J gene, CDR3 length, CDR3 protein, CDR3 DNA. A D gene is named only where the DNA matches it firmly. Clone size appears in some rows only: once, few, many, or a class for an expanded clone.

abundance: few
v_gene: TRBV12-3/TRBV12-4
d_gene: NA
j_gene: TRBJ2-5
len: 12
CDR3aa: CAISGGRETQYF
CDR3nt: TGTGCCATTAGTGGAGGGAGAGAGACCCAGTACTTC

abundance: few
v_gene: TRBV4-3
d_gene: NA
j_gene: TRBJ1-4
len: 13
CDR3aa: CASSQDGISKLFF
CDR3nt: TGCGCCAGCAGCCAAGATGGGATAAGCAAACTGTTTTTT

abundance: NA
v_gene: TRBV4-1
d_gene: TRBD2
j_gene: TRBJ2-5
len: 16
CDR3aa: CASSHPRTSEQETQYF
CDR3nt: TGCGCCAGCAGCCACCCACGGACTAGCGAACAAGAGACCCAGTACTTC

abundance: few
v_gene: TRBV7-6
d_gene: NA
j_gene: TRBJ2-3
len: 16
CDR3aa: CASSRLLASSTDTQYF
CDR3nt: TGTGCCAGCAGCCGCCTTTTGGCATCTAGCACAGATACGCAGTATTTT

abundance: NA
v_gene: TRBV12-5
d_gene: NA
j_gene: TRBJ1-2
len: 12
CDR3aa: CASGYYHGFPTF
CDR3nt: TGTGCTAGTGGTTATTACCACGGTTTCCCTACCTTC

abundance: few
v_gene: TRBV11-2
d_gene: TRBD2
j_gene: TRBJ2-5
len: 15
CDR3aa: CASSPLAGGFGTQYF
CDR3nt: TGTGCCAGCAGCCCTTTAGCGGGAGGTTTTGGGACCCAGTACTTC

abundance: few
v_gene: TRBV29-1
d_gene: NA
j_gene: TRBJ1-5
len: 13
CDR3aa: CSVRTGSNQPQHF
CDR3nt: TGCAGCGTAAGAACAGGGAGCAATCAGCCCCAGCATTTT

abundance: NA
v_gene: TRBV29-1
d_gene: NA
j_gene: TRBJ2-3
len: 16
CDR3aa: CSVEELRQDSTDTQYF
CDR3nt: TGCAGCGTTGAAGAGTTGAGACAGGATAGCACAGATACGCAGTATTTT

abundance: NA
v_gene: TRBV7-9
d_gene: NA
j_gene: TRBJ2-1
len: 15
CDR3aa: CASSYRDTRKDEQFF
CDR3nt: TGTGCCAGCAGCTACCGGGACACGAGGAAGGATGAGCAGTTCTTC

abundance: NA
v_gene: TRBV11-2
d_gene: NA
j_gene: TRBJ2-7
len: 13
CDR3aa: CASSSPLTHEQYF
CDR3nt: TGTGCCAGCAGCTCCCCTCTGACGCACGAGCAGTACTTC

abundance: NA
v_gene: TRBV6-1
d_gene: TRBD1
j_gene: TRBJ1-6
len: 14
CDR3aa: CASSFRTGNSPLHF
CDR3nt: TGTGCCAGCAGTTTCCGGACAGGGAATTCACCCCTCCACTTT

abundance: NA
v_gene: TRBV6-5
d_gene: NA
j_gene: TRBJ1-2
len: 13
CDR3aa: CASSYRTAYGYTF
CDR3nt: TGTGCCAGCAGTTACCGGACGGCATATGGCTACACCTTC

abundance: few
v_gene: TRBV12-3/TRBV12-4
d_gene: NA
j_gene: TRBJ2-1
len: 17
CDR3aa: CASKNGRGVVEGDEQFF
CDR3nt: TGTGCCAGCAAAAACGGCAGGGGAGTCGTTGAAGGCGATGAGCAGTTCTTC

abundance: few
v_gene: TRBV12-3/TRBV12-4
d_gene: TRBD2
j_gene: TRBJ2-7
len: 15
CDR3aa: CASRLSGEPTYEQYF
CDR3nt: TGTGCCAGCAGACTTAGCGGGGAGCCCACCTACGAGCAGTACTTC